The sequence of this T cell receptor (beta chain) was determined in a study of OX40 agonist ivuxolimab in advanced cancers. Notes on the study in general: CD4+ and CD8+ T cells in blood underwent clonal expansion by week 6 at 0.1 to 3.0 mg/kg. In the 0.1-3.0 mg/kg groups, partial responders showed among the lowest expansion. Mean expanded clone counts were higher in CD8+ than CD4+ T cells.

Points on this clone: Antigen specificity is unknown.

The CDR3 contains 17 residues. Trimming cost V 4 bases and J 4 bases, with 17 bases left between them. Germline V lookup: CDR1 MNHNS, CDR2 SASEGT. Sequenced by immunoSEQ multiplex PCR; TCRdb stores in-frame clones only, minus some. The sample contains over 75,000 clones, about 87% of which appear only once. The receptor's source is an adult with an advanced solid tumor such as melanoma, head and neck, liver or kidney cancer. The sequencing here drew on CD4+ or CD8+ T cells sorted from blood, taken in a trial of the OX40 agonist ivuxolimab. The chain joins TRBV6-1 to TRBJ2-6, with a possible D match to TRBD1 (6 bases). Here the CDR3 DNA reads TGTGCCAGCAGTGTAACAGGGACGGTGGGGGGGGCCAACGTCCTGACTTTC. Its protein is CASSVTGTVGGANVLTF.